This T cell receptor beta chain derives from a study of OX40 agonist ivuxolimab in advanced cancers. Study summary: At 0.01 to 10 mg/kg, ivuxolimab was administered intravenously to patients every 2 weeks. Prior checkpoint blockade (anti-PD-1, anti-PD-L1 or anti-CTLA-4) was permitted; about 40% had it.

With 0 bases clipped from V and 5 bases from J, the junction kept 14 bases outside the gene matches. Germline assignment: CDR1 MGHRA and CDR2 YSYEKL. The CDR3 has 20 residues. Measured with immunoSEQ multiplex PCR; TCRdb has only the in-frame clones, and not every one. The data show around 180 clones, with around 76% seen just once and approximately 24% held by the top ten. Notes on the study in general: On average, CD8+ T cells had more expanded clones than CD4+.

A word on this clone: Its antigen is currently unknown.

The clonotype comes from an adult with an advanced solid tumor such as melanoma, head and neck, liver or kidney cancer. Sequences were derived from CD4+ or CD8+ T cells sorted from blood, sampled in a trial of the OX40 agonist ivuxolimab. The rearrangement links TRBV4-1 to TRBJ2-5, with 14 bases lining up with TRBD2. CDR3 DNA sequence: TGCGCCAGCAGCCAAGATCTAACCGGGACTAGCGGGGGCCTTCGGGAGACCCAGTACTTC. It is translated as CASSQDLTGTSGGLRETQYF.